The rows below give T cell receptor beta chains drawn from one sample of a study of shared clonotypes between healthy human individuals. Measured with immunoSEQ multiplex PCR; TCRdb has only the in-frame clones, and not every one. Of more than 2,000,000 clones listed, more than 90% are singletons. Sample: naive CD4+ T cells sorted from blood. Source of these receptors: a man between 18 and 35 years old in good health. Each CDR3 is given with its conserved first and last residue. Each record gives: clone size, J gene, V gene, CDR3 length, D gene, CDR3 protein, CDR3 DNA. D genes are given only for firm matches. For some rows the clone size is stated as once, few or many, or as a class when expanded; others skip it.

>.|TRBJ2-2|TRBV18|14|.
CASSSYRVDGELFF
TGTGCCAGCTCATCTTACAGGGTAGACGGGGAGCTGTTTTTT
>.|TRBJ2-1|TRBV19|14|.
CASSIERSYNEQFF
TGTGCCAGTAGTATAGAGAGGTCCTACAATGAGCAGTTCTTC
>.|TRBJ1-6|TRBV5-1|14|.
CASSLTGMISPLHF
TGCGCCAGCAGCTTGACAGGGATGATTTCACCCCTCCACTTT
>.|TRBJ2-1|TRBV6-1|11|TRBD1
CASITGGEQFF
TGTGCCAGCATTACAGGGGGTGAGCAGTTCTTC
>.|TRBJ1-2|TRBV2|14|.
CASSEGQSYGYCTF
TGTGCCAGCAGTGAAGGACAGTCTTATGGCTATTGCACCTTC
>once|TRBJ2-3|TRBV29-1|13|.
CSGGPASTDTQYF
TGCAGCGGGGGCCCGGCGAGCACAGATACGCAGTATTTT
>.|TRBJ1-6|TRBV27|15|.
CASRSRGVNNSPLHF
TGTGCCAGCCGCAGCAGGGGTGTCAATAATTCACCCCTCCACTTT
>.|TRBJ1-5|TRBV19|16|.
CASTPLRDIRNQPQHF
TGTGCCAGTACCCCCCTCAGGGACATAAGGAACCAGCCCCAGCATTTT
>few|TRBJ1-2|TRBV7-3|13|.
CASSPFGGSGYTF
TGTGCCAGCAGTCCTTTTGGGGGTAGTGGCTACACCTTC
>.|TRBJ1-6|TRBV2|14|TRBD1
CASSDTGASSPLHF
TGTGCCAGCAGTGATACAGGGGCTAGTTCACCCCTCCACTTT
>once|TRBJ1-3|TRBV23-1|15|TRBD1
CASRGQGLHGNTIYF
TGCGCCAGCAGGGGACAGGGCCTCCATGGAAACACCATATATTTT
>.|TRBJ2-3|TRBV27|14|TRBD2
CATPRGGSGDTQYF
TGTGCCACACCGCGGGGGGGTTCCGGAGATACGCAGTATTTT
>.|TRBJ2-1|TRBV18|16|.
CASSPRPVGFWDEQFF
TGTGCCAGCTCACCACGCCCCGTGGGGTTTTGGGATGAGCAGTTCTTC
>.|TRBJ2-1|TRBV6-6|13|.
CASSPLSYNEQFF
TGTGCCAGCAGCCCACTCTCATACAATGAGCAGTTCTTC
>once|TRBJ1-1|TRBV4-1|15|.
CASSQGQHGSTEAFF
TGCGCCAGCAGCCAGGGACAACACGGGAGCACTGAAGCTTTCTTT
>.|TRBJ2-1|TRBV5-4|16|TRBD2
CASSTQSGGAYNEQFF
TGTGCCAGCAGCACCCAGAGCGGGGGGGCCTACAATGAGCAGTTCTTC
>.|TRBJ1-1|TRBV11-2|13|.
CASSLDRNTEAFF
TGTGCCAGCAGCTTAGACAGGAACACTGAAGCTTTCTTT
>.|TRBJ2-1|TRBV9|17|.
CASSLEVLASSYNEQFF
TGTGCCAGCAGCCTCGAGGTTTTAGCGAGCTCCTACAATGAGCAGTTCTTC
>once|TRBJ1-2|TRBV7-9|13|.
CASSRDNYYGYTF
TGTGCCAGCAGTCGGGACAACTACTATGGCTACACCTTC
>.|TRBJ2-5|TRBV9|15|.
CASSPTSFPQETQYF
TGTGCCAGCAGTCCAACCAGTTTTCCCCAAGAGACCCAGTACTTC
>.|TRBJ2-3|TRBV7-2|15|.
CASSLNRGQQDTQYF
TGTGCCAGCAGCTTAAACCGGGGCCAACAAGATACGCAGTATTTT
>.|TRBJ2-2|TRBV18|14|.
CASSPLINTGELFF
TGTGCCAGCTCACCCTTGATTAACACCGGGGAGCTGTTTTTT
>.|TRBJ2-7|TRBV10-2|13|TRBD2
CASSKGTSGFSDF
TGCGCCAGCAGCAAAGGGACTAGCGGGTTCTCAGACTTC
>.|TRBJ2-7|TRBV18|15|TRBD2
CASSRAGGLSYEQYF
TGTGCCAGCTCACGAGCGGGGGGCCTCTCCTACGAGCAGTACTTC
>.|TRBJ1-2|TRBV28|14|.
CASSSPPGSYGYTF
TGTGCCAGCAGTTCCCCTCCGGGTAGCTATGGCTACACCTTC
>.|TRBJ1-4|TRBV5-4|14|TRBD1
CASSVQGAGEKLFF
TGTGCCAGCAGCGTACAGGGGGCTGGTGAAAAACTGTTTTTT
>.|TRBJ1-3|TRBV19|15|TRBD1
CASSKRTGVGNTIYF
TGTGCCAGTAGTAAACGGACAGGGGTCGGAAACACCATATATTTT
>.|TRBJ1-6|TRBV28|15|TRBD1
CASRKSQGVNSPLHF
TGTGCCAGCAGAAAATCGCAGGGGGTAAATTCACCCCTCCACTTT
>.|TRBJ1-5|TRBV6-1|13|.
CASSEAVGLRQHF
TGTGCCAGCAGTGAAGCGGTGGGGCTGAGGCAGCATTTT
>once|TRBJ2-5|TRBV29-1|15|.
CSVVAQPGAWETQYF
TGCAGCGTTGTAGCCCAACCGGGGGCTTGGGAGACCCAGTACTTC
>.|TRBJ2-1|TRBV5-4|16|TRBD2
CASSWDGLGSYNEQFF
TGTGCCAGCAGCTGGGACGGACTAGGCTCCTACAATGAGCAGTTCTTC
>.|TRBJ1-1|TRBV6-1|14|.
CASSHQGENTEAFF
TGTGCCAGCAGTCATCAGGGTGAAAACACTGAAGCTTTCTTT
>.|TRBJ1-2|TRBV5-1|17|.
CASSPGSWGRANYGYTF
TGCGCCAGCAGCCCAGGCAGTTGGGGGAGAGCTAACTATGGCTACACCTTC
>.|TRBJ2-2|TRBV7-7|15|.
CASSPGAPGTGELFF
TGTGCTAGCAGCCCGGGCGCCCCGGGCACCGGGGAGCTGTTTTTT
>.|TRBJ2-6|TRBV27|14|.
CASSYGSRANVLTF
TGTGCCAGCAGCTACGGGTCGAGGGCCAACGTCCTGACTTTC
>.|TRBJ1-1|TRBV20-1|11|.
CSARQNTEAFF
TGCAGTGCTAGACAGAACACTGAAGCTTTCTTT
>.|TRBJ2-4|TRBV18|15|TRBD1
CASSPPGQGALDQYF
TGTGCCAGCTCACCCCCGGGACAGGGGGCGTTAGATCAGTACTTC
>.|TRBJ2-5|TRBV18|14|.
CASSKDLREETQYF
TGTGCCAGCTCAAAGGACCTTCGGGAAGAGACCCAGTACTTC
>.|TRBJ2-2|TRBV5-4|15|.
CASSLGQTNTGELFF
TGTGCCAGCAGCTTGGGACAGACCAACACCGGGGAGCTGTTTTTT
>once|TRBJ1-1|TRBV5-1|15|.
CASSLTRTVNTEAFF
TGCGCCAGCAGCTTGACGAGAACAGTGAACACTGAAGCTTTCTTT
>.|TRBJ2-7|TRBV7-2|14|TRBD2
CASSPETSVTEQYF
TGTGCCAGCAGCCCCGAAACTAGCGTGACCGAGCAGTACTTC
>.|TRBJ2-3|TRBV2|15|.
CASSVVGAPTDTQYF
TGTGCCAGCAGTGTTGTGGGAGCCCCCACAGATACGCAGTATTTT
>.|TRBJ1-4|TRBV7-2|17|TRBD1
CASSPTGAALNNEKLFF
TGTGCCAGCAGCCCAACAGGGGCGGCCCTTAATAATGAAAAACTGTTTTTT
>.|TRBJ1-1|TRBV5-4|13|TRBD1
CASSWDRGAEAFF
TGTGCCAGCAGCTGGGACAGGGGGGCTGAAGCTTTCTTT
>.|TRBJ1-3|TRBV7-2|16|.
CASSLALVGTGNTIYF
TGTGCCAGCAGCTTAGCGCTCGTCGGGACTGGAAACACCATATATTTT
>few|TRBJ1-5|TRBV2|14|.
CASSDRLGNQPQHF
TGTGCCAGCAGTGATCGACTCGGCAATCAGCCCCAGCATTTT
>.|TRBJ2-3|TRBV7-3|15|TRBD1
CASSLEGAKGDTQYF
TGTGCCAGCAGCCTCGAGGGGGCTAAAGGGGATACGCAGTATTTT
>.|TRBJ1-6|TRBV2|15|TRBD1
CATDRESSYNSPLHF
TGTGCCACGGACAGGGAAAGCTCCTATAATTCACCCCTCCACTTT
>.|TRBJ1-1|TRBV14|16|.
CASSPHLGVTPTEAFF
TGTGCCAGCAGCCCTCACCTAGGGGTCACGCCTACTGAAGCTTTCTTT
>.|TRBJ2-7|TRBV7-9|15|TRBD2
CASSLYREESYEQYF
TGTGCCAGCAGCTTGTACCGGGAGGAGTCCTACGAGCAGTACTTC